The clone carrying this T cell receptor (beta chain) was counted once. Its target is unknown. The CDR3 runs to 13 residues. V dropped 3 bases and J dropped 2 bases, with 7 bases sitting between them. These data belong to a study of T-cell memory formation after mild COVID-19. Study-wide background: TCR clusters showed largely donor specificity.

Study conclusions and caveats: A second wave expanding day 15 to 37 was CD4+-biased; contracting clones were balanced. Chiefly within CM and EM were the contracting CD4+ clones; CD8+ ones were within EMRA.

TCRdb passed the 5' RACE reads through MiXCR, listing each CDR3 protein once. The repertoire includes about 450,000 distinct CDR3 sequences, around a quarter of them detected once, and around 13% sits in the top ten. This receptor was identified in an adult woman who had mild COVID-19 (a few samples of this study predate the infection). Cell type and time point are not known. This sequence joins TRBV12-3 or TRBV12-4 and TRBJ1-2; D unresolved. Sequencing was carried out using PBMCs or a T cell subset sorted from them (not recorded which). The CDR3 here is CASSFTENYGYTF. In nucleotides, the CDR3 is TGTGCCAGCAGTTTTACAGAAAACTATGGCTACACCTTC.